The source of this T cell receptor beta chain is a study of T cells after yellow fever vaccination. This CDR3 comprises 16 residues. Trimming left V 6 bases short and J 4 bases short, with 22 bases between. Per the germline V gene, CDR1 is MDHEN and CDR2 is SYDVKM. Researchers made TCR cDNA using 5'RACE template switching, and this step added a universal primer site and UMIs. TCRdb independently ran MiXCR on the 5' RACE reads; one entry per CDR3 protein. The sample lists some 560,000 distinct CDR3 sequences; roughly 19% were seen once. With regard to this clonotype: No antigen is known for it.

Points from the study as a whole: Researchers report a weaker secondary response that nonetheless peaked faster, day 5 versus 15.

This TCR derives from a young man who received the YFV17D yellow fever vaccine. Sequencing was performed on PBMCs, taken 15 days after the yellow fever booster vaccination. The chain links TRBV28 to TRBJ2-7, with D tentatively TRBD2 (6 bases). For the CDR3, the DNA is TGTGCCAGCAGCCCTTCTGTGGGAGGAGGAGGATACGAGCAGTACTTC. It encodes CASSPSVGGGGYEQYF.